This entry concerns a single T cell receptor (beta chain). J lost 10 bases, V lost 5 bases, and 6 bases had no gene match. This CDR3 has 12 amino acids. The germline gives CDR1 LNHDA, CDR2 SQIVND (reference sequence). TEMRA cells were FACS-enriched and CD8+ and CD4+ T cells negatively isolated. With random hexamers, roughly 0.45 to 1 ug RNA was reverse transcribed. TCRdb re-analysed the immunoSEQ multiplex PCR reads in MiXCR, keeping a single row per CDR3 protein. The sample records 200,000 to 250,000 distinct CDR3 sequences, approximately 94% being singletons. The sample is drawn from a study of CD8 T cells in Susac syndrome. Study details: Sequenced Susac syndrome patients included 5 or 6 with clinically active disease and 8 or 9 in remission. Patients with Susac syndrome were therapy-naive, on corticosteroids, or on intravenous immunoglobulin alone at the time that blood was drawn.

The gene calls are TRBV19 and TRBJ1-2, with 8 bases identical to TRBD1. The sample was CD4+ T cells from PBMCs. The TCR sequence derives from a human donor with Susac syndrome. The CDR3 coding sequence is TGTGCCAGTAGTGCGGGACAGGAGTTCTACACCTTC. Residues: CASSAGQEFYTF.